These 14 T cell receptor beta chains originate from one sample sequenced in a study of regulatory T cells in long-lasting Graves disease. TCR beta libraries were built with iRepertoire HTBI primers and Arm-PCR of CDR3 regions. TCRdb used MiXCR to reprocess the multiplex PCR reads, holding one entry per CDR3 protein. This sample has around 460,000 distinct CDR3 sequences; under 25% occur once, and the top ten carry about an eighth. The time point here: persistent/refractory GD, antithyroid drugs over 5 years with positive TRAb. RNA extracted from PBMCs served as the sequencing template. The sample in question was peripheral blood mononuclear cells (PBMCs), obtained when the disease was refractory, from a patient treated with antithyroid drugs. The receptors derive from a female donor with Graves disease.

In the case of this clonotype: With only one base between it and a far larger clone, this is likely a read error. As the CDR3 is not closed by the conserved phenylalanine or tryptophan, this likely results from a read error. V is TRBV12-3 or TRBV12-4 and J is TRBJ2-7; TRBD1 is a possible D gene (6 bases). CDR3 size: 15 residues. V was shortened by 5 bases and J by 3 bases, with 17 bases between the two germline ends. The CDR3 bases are TGTGCCAGCAGTCTACACGTGACAGGCTTCTACGAGCAGTACCTC. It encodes CASSLHVTGFYEQYL.

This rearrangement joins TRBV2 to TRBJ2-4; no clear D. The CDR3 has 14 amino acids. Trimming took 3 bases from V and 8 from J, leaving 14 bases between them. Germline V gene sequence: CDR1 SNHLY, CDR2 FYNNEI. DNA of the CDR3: TGTGCCAGCAGTGAGCACATTTCAGCATACATTCAGTACTTC. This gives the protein CASSEHISAYIQYF. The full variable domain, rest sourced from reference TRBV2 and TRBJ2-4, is EPEVTQTPSHQVTQMGQEVILRCVPISNHLYFYWYRQILGQKVEFLVSFYNNEISEKSEIFDDQFSVERPDGSNFTLKIRSTKLEDSAMYFCASSEHISAYIQYFGAGTRLSVL.

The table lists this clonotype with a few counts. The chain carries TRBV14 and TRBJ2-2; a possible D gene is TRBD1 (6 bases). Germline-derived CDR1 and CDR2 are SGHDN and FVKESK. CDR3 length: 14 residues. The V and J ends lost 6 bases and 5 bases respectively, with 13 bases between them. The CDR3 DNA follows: TGTGCCAGCAGACAACAGGGTCGGACCGGGGAGCTGTTTTTT. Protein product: CASRQQGRTGELFF.

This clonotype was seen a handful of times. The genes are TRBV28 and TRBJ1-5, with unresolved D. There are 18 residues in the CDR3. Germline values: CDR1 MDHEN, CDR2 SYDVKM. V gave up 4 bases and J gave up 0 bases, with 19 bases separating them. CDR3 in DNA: TGTGCCAGCAGTTCAGAGGGTATGGGGAGTTATAGCAATCAGCCCCAGCATTTT. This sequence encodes CASSSEGMGSYSNQPQHF.

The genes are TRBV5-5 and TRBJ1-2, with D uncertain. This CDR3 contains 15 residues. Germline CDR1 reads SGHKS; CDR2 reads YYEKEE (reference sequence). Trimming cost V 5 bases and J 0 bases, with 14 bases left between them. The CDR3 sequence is CASSWTVRPNYGYTF. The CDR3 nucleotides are TGTGCCAGCAGTTGGACGGTCAGACCTAACTATGGCTACACCTTC. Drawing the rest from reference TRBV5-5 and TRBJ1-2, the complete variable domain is DAGVTQSPTHLIKTRGQQVTLRCSPISGHKSVSWYQQVLGQGPQFIFQYYEKEERGRGNFPDRFSARQFPNYSSELNVNALLLGDSALYLCASSWTVRPNYGYTFGSGTRLTVV.

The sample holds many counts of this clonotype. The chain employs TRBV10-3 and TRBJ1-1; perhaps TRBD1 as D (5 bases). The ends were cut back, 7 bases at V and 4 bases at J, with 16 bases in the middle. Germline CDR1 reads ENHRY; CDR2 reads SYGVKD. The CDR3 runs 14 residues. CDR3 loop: CAITPSGGSTEAFF. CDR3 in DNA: TGTGCCATCACCCCCTCGGGGGGGAGCACTGAAGCTTTCTTT.

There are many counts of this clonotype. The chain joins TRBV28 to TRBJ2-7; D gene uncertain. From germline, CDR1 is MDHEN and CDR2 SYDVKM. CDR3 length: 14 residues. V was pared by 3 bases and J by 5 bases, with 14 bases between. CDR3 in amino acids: CASSFFEEPNEQYF. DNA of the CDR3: TGTGCCAGCAGTTTCTTCGAGGAGCCTAACGAGCAGTACTTC. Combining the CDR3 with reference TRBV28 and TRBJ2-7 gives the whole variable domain DVKVTQSSRYLVKRTGEKVFLECVQDMDHENMFWYRQDPGLGLRLIYFSYDVKMKEKGDIPEGYSVSREKKERFSLILESASTNQTSMYLCASSFFEEPNEQYFGPGTRLTVT.

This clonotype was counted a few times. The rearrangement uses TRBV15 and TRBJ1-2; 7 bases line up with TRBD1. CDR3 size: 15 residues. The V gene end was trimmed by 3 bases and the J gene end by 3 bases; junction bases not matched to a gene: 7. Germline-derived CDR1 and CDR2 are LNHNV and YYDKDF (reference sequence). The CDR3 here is CATSRRTGIDYGYTF. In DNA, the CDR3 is TGTGCCACCAGCAGGAGGACAGGAATCGACTATGGCTACACCTTC.

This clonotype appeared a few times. In DNA, the CDR3 is TGTGCCAGCAGGACTAGCGGGAGGGTTTACAATGAGCAGTTCTTC. Translated: CASRTSGRVYNEQFF. The chain is built from TRBV28 and TRBJ2-1; TRBD2 aligns across 14 bases. The germline V gene encodes CDR1 MDHEN and CDR2 SYDVKM. The CDR3 has 15 residues. The junction had 2 bases not matched to a gene; V was cut back by 6 bases and J by 4 bases. Looking up the rest from reference TRBV28 and TRBJ2-1 gives the full variable domain: DVKVTQSSRYLVKRTGEKVFLECVQDMDHENMFWYRQDPGLGLRLIYFSYDVKMKEKGDIPEGYSVSREKKERFSLILESASTNQTSMYLCASRTSGRVYNEQFFGPGTRLTVL.

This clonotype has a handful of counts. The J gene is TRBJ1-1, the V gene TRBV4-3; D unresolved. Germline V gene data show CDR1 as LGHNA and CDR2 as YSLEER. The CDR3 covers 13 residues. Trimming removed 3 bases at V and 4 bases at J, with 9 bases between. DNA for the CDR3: TGCGCCAGCAGCCAGTCAACCTTCACTGAAGCTTTCTTT. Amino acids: CASSQSTFTEAFF.

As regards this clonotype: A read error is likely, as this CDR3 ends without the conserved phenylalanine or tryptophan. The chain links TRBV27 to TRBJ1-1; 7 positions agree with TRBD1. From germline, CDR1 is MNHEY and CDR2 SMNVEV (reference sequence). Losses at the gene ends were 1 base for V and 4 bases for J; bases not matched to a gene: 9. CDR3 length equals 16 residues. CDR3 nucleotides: TGTGCCAGCAGTTTATTGGCCAGGGGGGGGGGCACTGAAGCTTTCTCT. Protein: CASSLLARGGGTEAFS.

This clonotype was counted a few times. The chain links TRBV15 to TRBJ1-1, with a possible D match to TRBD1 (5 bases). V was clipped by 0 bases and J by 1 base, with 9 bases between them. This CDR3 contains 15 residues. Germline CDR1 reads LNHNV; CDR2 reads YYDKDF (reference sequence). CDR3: CATSREGTANTEAFF. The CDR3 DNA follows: TGTGCCACCAGCAGAGAAGGGACGGCGAACACTGAAGCTTTCTTT.

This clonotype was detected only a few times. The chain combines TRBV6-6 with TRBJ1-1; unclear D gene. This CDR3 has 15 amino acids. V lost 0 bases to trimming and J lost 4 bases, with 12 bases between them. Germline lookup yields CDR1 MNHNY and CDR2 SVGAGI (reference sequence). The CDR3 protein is CASSYSWGLGTEAFF. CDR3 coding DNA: TGTGCCAGCAGTTACTCTTGGGGTCTGGGCACTGAAGCTTTCTTT.

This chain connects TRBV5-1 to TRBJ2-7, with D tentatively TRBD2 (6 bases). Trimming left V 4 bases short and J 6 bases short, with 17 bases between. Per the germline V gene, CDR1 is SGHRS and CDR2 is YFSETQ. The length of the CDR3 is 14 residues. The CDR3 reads CASSPGRPNGEQYF. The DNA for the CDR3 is TGCGCCAGCAGCCCGGGGAGGCCCAACGGCGAGCAGTACTTC.